The present entry profiles one T cell receptor (beta chain) with its context. This entry comes from a study of OX40 agonist ivuxolimab in advanced cancers. Libraries were prepared by immunoSEQ multiplex PCR; TCRdb keeps only in-frame clonotypes and omits some of them. The sample records about 73,000 clones, 80% to 90% being singletons. Germline CDR1 MRHNA, CDR2 SNTAGT. V shed 5 bases, J shed 6 bases, and the junction held 10 bases outside the gene matches. This CDR3 spans 15 amino acids. The origin of this receptor is an adult with an advanced solid tumor such as melanoma, head and neck, liver or kidney cancer. The rearrangement links TRBV6-4 to TRBJ1-5, with 7 bases identical to TRBD1. Sequenced here: CD4+ or CD8+ T cells sorted from blood, sampled in a trial of the OX40 agonist ivuxolimab. CDR3 sequence (DNA): TGTGCCAGCAGTTACACGACGACAGGGCGTCAGCCCCAGCATTTT. It translates to CASSYTTTGRQPQHF.